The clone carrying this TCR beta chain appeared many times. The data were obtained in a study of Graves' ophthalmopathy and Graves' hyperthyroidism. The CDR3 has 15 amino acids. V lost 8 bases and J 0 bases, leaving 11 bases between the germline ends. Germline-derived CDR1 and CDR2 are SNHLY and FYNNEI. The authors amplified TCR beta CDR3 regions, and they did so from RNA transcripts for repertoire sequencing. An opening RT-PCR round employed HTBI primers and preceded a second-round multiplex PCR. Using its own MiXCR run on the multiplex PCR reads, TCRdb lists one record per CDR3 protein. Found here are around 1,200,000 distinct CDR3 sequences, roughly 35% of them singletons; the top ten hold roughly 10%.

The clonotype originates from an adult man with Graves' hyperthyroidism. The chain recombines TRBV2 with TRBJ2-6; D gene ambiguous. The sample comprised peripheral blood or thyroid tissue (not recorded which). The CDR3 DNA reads TGTGCCAGCCTTTGGCGTCCCTCTGGGGCCAACGTCCTGACTTTC. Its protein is CASLWRPSGANVLTF.